This T cell receptor beta chain is from a study of cytotoxic CD8 clonotypes in ibrutinib-treated CLL. Study context: The authors obtained response samples at a median of approximately 12 months of treatment, range 6 to 36.

Study-wide points: Baseline values of clonality outstripped age-matched healthy donors and followed circulating CD8+ T-cell counts.

Details on this clone: Its antigen remains unidentified.

Germline V CDR1 and CDR2: MNHEY, SMNVEV (reference sequence). Trimming at V came to 2 bases and at J to 1 base, leaving 2 bases not matched to a gene. The CDR3 spans 14 residues. Investigators sourced approximately 2 micrograms of genomic DNA from cryopreserved PBMCs for TCR beta libraries. Assay: immunoSEQ multiplex PCR; the TCRdb copy retains only in-frame clones and omits some. The sample lists approximately 92,000 clones; 75% to 80% were seen once. The source material was PBMCs, sampled after 24 months of ibrutinib treatment. This chain joins TRBV27 and TRBJ2-7, with 7 bases that match TRBD1. This TCR derives from a human donor with chronic lymphocytic leukemia. CDR3 loop: CASSLRGPSYEQYF. CDR3 bases: TGTGCCAGCAGTTTAAGGGGGCCGTCCTACGAGCAGTACTTC.